The entry below gives a single TCR beta chain sequence along with its context. No antigen is known for it. Assay used: immunoSEQ multiplex PCR; TCRdb lists only in-frame clones, some missing. The table lists 50,000 to 65,000 clones, roughly 90% of them singletons, with roughly 10% in the top ten. No patient escaped relapse after autologous stem cell transplantation, and brentuximab vedotin exposure varied. Best overall response was complete response, partial response or progressive disease in these relapsed/refractory classical Hodgkin lymphoma patients. The sample originates from a study of PD-1 blockade in classical Hodgkin lymphoma. Study-wide results and limits: At C4D1, TCR diversity had climbed significantly for CD4+ cells, though not for CD8+ cells. Complete responders matched newly diagnosed patients in baseline diversity.

This CDR3 contains 14 residues. Per the germline V gene, CDR1 is MDHEN and CDR2 is SYDVKM. V was shortened by 5 bases and J by 2 bases, with 13 bases between the two germline ends. The rearrangement joins TRBV28 to TRBJ2-7, with D tentatively TRBD1 (6 bases). The receptor comes from a human donor with classical Hodgkin lymphoma. The specimen was peripheral blood mononuclear cells (PBMCs), collected before the second cycle of nivolumab. CDR3 DNA sequence: TGTGCCAGCAGTGTGACCGGGACACCCTACGAGCAGTACTTC. Translated, it gives CASSVTGTPYEQYF. Full variable domain (outside the CDR3, taken from reference TRBV28 and TRBJ2-7): DVKVTQSSRYLVKRTGEKVFLECVQDMDHENMFWYRQDPGLGLRLIYFSYDVKMKEKGDIPEGYSVSREKKERFSLILESASTNQTSMYLCASSVTGTPYEQYFGPGTRLTVT.